A selection of T cell receptor beta chains follows, all from one sample in a study of shared clonotypes between healthy human individuals. The table came from immunoSEQ multiplex PCR; TCRdb's copy has only in-frame clones and leaves some out. The sample yields 950,000 to 1,300,000 clones, about 75% seen once. What was sequenced was memory CD4+ T cells sorted from blood. These receptors were collected from a man between 18 and 29 years old in good health. Each CDR3 is given with its conserved first and last residue. A D gene is named only where the DNA matches it firmly. Only part of the rows carry a size: once, few, many, or a class if the clone is expanded.

NA	TRBV27	TRBJ1-2	NA	CASSLTPSGNYGYTF	TGTGCCAGCAGTTTAACGCCCTCAGGGAACTATGGCTACACCTTC
NA	TRBV18	TRBJ1-4	NA	CASSPREVGEKLFF	TGTGCCAGCTCACCGAGGGAGGTTGGTGAAAAACTGTTTTTT
NA	TRBV7-9	TRBJ1-5	NA	CASSQEENQPQHF	TGTGCCAGCAGCCAGGAGGAAAATCAGCCCCAGCATTTT
NA	TRBV4-1	TRBJ1-1	TRBD1	CASSQGDRGTEAFF	TGCGCCAGCAGCCAAGGGGACAGGGGCACTGAAGCTTTCTTT
few	TRBV10-3	TRBJ1-2	NA	CAISESPRADYGYTF	TGTGCCATCAGTGAGAGTCCTCGGGCGGACTATGGCTACACCTTC
NA	TRBV4-1	TRBJ2-5	NA	CASSPEPGIQQYF	TGCGCCAGCAGCCCCGAACCCGGGATTCAGCAGTACTTC
NA	TRBV5-6	TRBJ2-7	NA	CASSPGGRFPYEQYF	TGTGCCAGCAGCCCAGGTGGAAGGTTTCCCTACGAGCAGTACTTC
NA	TRBV7-2	TRBJ1-2	NA	CASSFQVGNGYTF	TGTGCCAGCAGCTTCCAGGTGGGGAATGGCTACACCTTC
NA	TRBV9	TRBJ1-6	NA	CASSRQNSPLHF	TGTGCCAGCAGCCGACAGAATTCACCCCTCCACTTT
once	TRBV28	TRBJ2-3	NA	CASSLTDTQYF	TGTGCCAGCAGTTTAACAGATACGCAGTATTTT
NA	TRBV6-6	TRBJ2-5	NA	CASSRGSQETQYF	TGTGCCAGCAGTCGGGGATCTCAAGAGACCCAGTACTTC
few	TRBV29-1	TRBJ1-1	NA	CSTGLYTEAFF	TGCAGCACAGGGCTGTACACTGAAGCTTTCTTT
NA	TRBV27	TRBJ1-1	NA	CASSLSRGNTEAFF	TGTGCCAGCAGTTTATCGAGGGGGAACACTGAAGCTTTCTTT
NA	TRBV28	TRBJ2-7	NA	CASRTSIYEQYF	TGTGCCAGCAGAACGTCTATCTACGAGCAGTACTTC
few	TRBV19	TRBJ2-1	TRBD2	CASSPTGTSFEQFF	TGTGCCAGTAGTCCGACCGGGACTAGTTTCGAGCAGTTCTTC
NA	TRBV5-6	TRBJ2-5	NA	CASSLASAETQYF	TGTGCCAGCAGCTTGGCTAGCGCGGAGACCCAGTACTTC
NA	TRBV27	TRBJ1-6	NA	CASSFVGAGNSPLHF	TGTGCCAGCAGTTTTGTCGGGGCGGGCAATTCACCCCTCCACTTT
NA	TRBV5-1	TRBJ2-2	TRBD2	CASTNLAGVSGELFF	TGCGCCAGCACCAATCTAGCGGGAGTTAGCGGGGAGCTGTTTTTT
once	TRBV10-3	TRBJ2-5	TRBD2	CAISGNPGLAGTQETQYF	TGTGCCATCAGTGGCAACCCGGGACTAGCGGGGACCCAAGAGACCCAGTACTTC
NA	TRBV13	TRBJ2-7	TRBD2	CASSLRPGLAGVWAYEQYF	TGTGCCAGCAGCCTCAGGCCGGGACTAGCGGGAGTCTGGGCCTACGAGCAGTACTTC
NA	TRBV28	TRBJ1-2	NA	CASSPGDSARGYTF	TGTGCCAGCAGTCCCGGTGATTCCGCAAGAGGCTACACCTTC
few	TRBV30	TRBJ1-5	NA	CAWSLGPGDNQPQHF	TGTGCCTGGAGTCTCGGGCCGGGGGACAATCAGCCCCAGCATTTT
NA	TRBV6-5	TRBJ1-2	NA	CASRRTRGDYGYTF	TGTGCCAGCAGAAGGACCCGAGGGGACTATGGCTACACCTTC
NA	TRBV30	TRBJ2-7	NA	CAWSVPPTYEQYF	TGTGCCTGGAGTGTACCCCCCACGTACGAGCAGTACTTC
NA	TRBV5-1	TRBJ2-1	NA	CASSLGGTANEQFF	TGCGCCAGCAGCTTGGGGGGGACCGCGAATGAGCAGTTCTTC
NA	TRBV18	TRBJ1-1	TRBD1	CASSPRQGVSGTEAFF	TGTGCCAGCTCACCTCGACAGGGAGTGAGCGGCACTGAAGCTTTCTTT
NA	TRBV21-1	TRBJ2-2	NA	CASSKKRQGTDGELFF	TGTGCCAGCAGCAAAAAAAGACAGGGTACCGACGGGGAGCTGTTTTTT
NA	TRBV7-2	TRBJ1-5	TRBD1	CASSKGGQFNQPQHF	TGTGCCAGCAGCAAAGGGGGACAGTTCAATCAGCCCCAGCATTTT
NA	TRBV2	TRBJ1-2	NA	CASAGEQGGYGYTF	TGTGCCAGCGCCGGCGAGCAGGGTGGGTATGGCTACACCTTC
NA	TRBV14	TRBJ2-3	TRBD2	CASSQTSGRTDTQYF	TGTGCCAGCAGCCAGACTAGCGGGAGAACAGATACGCAGTATTTT
NA	TRBV20-1	TRBJ1-1	NA	CSARSGPAFF	TGCAGTGCTAGGAGTGGTCCAGCTTTCTTT
NA	TRBV30	TRBJ2-1	TRBD2	CAWSVTTSGANNEQFF	TGTGCCTGGAGTGTGACGACTAGCGGGGCAAACAATGAGCAGTTCTTC
NA	TRBV4-3	TRBJ2-1	NA	CASSRPLQADFVWQFF	TGCGCCAGCAGCCGACCCCTCCAAGCGGACTTCGTTTGGCAGTTCTTC
NA	TRBV6-5	TRBJ2-7	TRBD1	CASRITRDSYEQYF	TGTGCCAGCAGGATAACCCGGGACAGCTACGAGCAGTACTTC
NA	TRBV10-3	TRBJ1-5	NA	CAISERSLVEGWDQPQHF	TGTGCCATCAGTGAACGGTCGCTGGTTGAGGGGTGGGATCAGCCCCAGCATTTT
few	TRBV9	TRBJ2-1	NA	CASSVDYNEQFF	TGTGCCAGCAGCGTAGACTACAATGAGCAGTTCTTC
many	TRBV7-9	TRBJ2-1	TRBD2	CASRVGSGSEQFF	TGTGCCAGCCGAGTGGGCAGCGGGAGCGAGCAGTTCTTC
NA	TRBV6-5	TRBJ2-3	TRBD2	CASSMRGAAADTQYF	TGTGCCAGCAGCATGCGGGGGGCAGCAGCAGATACGCAGTATTTT
NA	TRBV5-6	TRBJ2-5	NA	CASSPRDIGSSQYF	TGTGCCAGCAGCCCGAGGGACATCGGATCGTCCCAGTACTTC
NA	TRBV27	TRBJ1-2	NA	CASSFRGTYGYTF	TGTGCCAGCAGTTTCAGAGGCACCTATGGCTACACCTTC
NA	TRBV30	TRBJ1-2	NA	CAWIGQPGGGYTF	TGTGCCTGGATTGGACAGCCCGGCGGAGGCTACACCTTC
NA	TRBV6-5	TRBJ1-3	NA	CATTDAGNTIYF	TGTGCCACCACCGACGCTGGAAACACCATATATTTT
NA	TRBV6-5	TRBJ1-1	NA	CASSYLSTGATEAFF	TGTGCCAGCAGTTACCTATCGACAGGCGCCACTGAAGCTTTCTTT
NA	TRBV5-1	TRBJ2-5	TRBD2	CASSLPTSGDQETQYF	TGCGCCAGCAGCTTACCGACTAGCGGGGACCAAGAGACCCAGTACTTC
NA	TRBV5-4	TRBJ2-1	NA	CASSNEGLSYNEQFF	TGTGCCAGCAGCAACGAGGGCCTCTCCTACAATGAGCAGTTCTTC
NA	TRBV9	TRBJ1-4	NA	CASSAESGRTNEKLFF	TGTGCCAGCAGCGCAGAGTCGGGGAGAACTAATGAAAAACTGTTTTTT
NA	TRBV28	TRBJ2-5	TRBD1	CASRTGGQETQYF	TGTGCCAGCCGGACAGGGGGGCAAGAGACCCAGTACTTC
NA	TRBV7-9	TRBJ2-7	TRBD2	CASSLAHLAGVYEQYF	TGTGCCAGCAGCTTAGCGCATCTAGCGGGAGTTTACGAGCAGTACTTC
NA	TRBV27	TRBJ2-7	TRBD1	CASSSWDSLSSYEQYF	TGTGCCAGCAGTTCTTGGGACAGCCTAAGCTCCTACGAGCAGTACTTC